The 4 T cell receptor beta chains below come from one sample, sequenced in a study of T cell responses to AZD1222 COVID-19 vaccine. Sequencing used immunoSEQ multiplex PCR; TCRdb keeps in-frame clones, though not all of them. The sample gives fewer than 120,000 clones, about 90% of which show up once; 2.5% to 3.5% is in the top ten. The sequencing here drew on peripheral blood, taken on day 0 of AZD1222 vaccination. Receptor source: an adult in good health.

The J gene is TRBJ1-2, the V gene TRBV7-8; 8 bases match TRBD1. The V and J ends lost 5 bases and 8 bases, in that order; junction bases with no gene match: 7. The CDR3 is 13 amino acids. Germline loops: CDR1 SGHVS, CDR2 FQNEAQ. The CDR3 protein is CASSLDRAEGYTF. The CDR3 bases are TGTGCCAGCAGCCTGGACAGGGCGGAGGGCTACACCTTC.

The chain uses TRBV4-3 and TRBJ1-3, with unresolved D. V was clipped by 0 bases and J by 1 base, with 13 bases between them. The CDR3 consists of 17 residues. Germline CDR1 LGHNA, CDR2 YSLEER. In nucleotides, the CDR3 is TGCGCCAGCAGCCAAGAACCCCCAGGCAGTTCTGGAAACACCATATATTTT. Residues: CASSQEPPGSSGNTIYF.

The rearrangement links TRBV9 to TRBJ1-4; no clear D. The CDR3 is 14 amino acids. Germline loops: CDR1 SGDLS, CDR2 YYNGEE. Deletions cut 0 bases from V and 0 bases from J, with 3 bases between. The CDR3: CASSVDPTNEKLFF. CDR3 DNA: TGTGCCAGCAGCGTAGATCCAACTAATGAAAAACTGTTTTTT.

The gene calls are TRBV5-8 and TRBJ2-7, with D possibly being TRBD1 (5 bases). The germline V gene has CDR1 SGHTS and CDR2 YDEGEE. This CDR3 has 17 amino acids. V was pared by 0 bases and J by 0 bases, with 16 bases between. This CDR3 is CASSLVRQGLLSYEQYF. The CDR3 DNA sequence: TGTGCCAGCAGCTTGGTTAGGCAGGGTCTCCTCTCCTACGAGCAGTACTTC.